The rows below give T cell receptor beta chains drawn from one sample of a study of blood T cell repertoires in COVID-19. Measured with immunoSEQ multiplex PCR; TCRdb has only the in-frame clones, and not every one. In the table there are tens of thousands of clones, approximately 90% of which are singletons. The material sequenced was peripheral blood. Receptors were obtained from a human donor in a cohort sampled during active COVID-19. Each CDR3 is given without its conserved first and last residue. The order of the fields is J gene, clone size, V gene, CDR3 protein. The listing skips clone size in some rows; elsewhere it reads once, few, many or a size class.

j_gene: TRBJ2-1
abundance: NA
v_gene: TRBV9
CDR3aa: ASSLEGQRGGLSSYNEQF

j_gene: TRBJ2-3
abundance: NA
v_gene: TRBV28
CDR3aa: ASSSSITTLRQGVTDTQY

j_gene: TRBJ1-5
abundance: NA
v_gene: TRBV5-5
CDR3aa: ASSLSPQGAGNQPQH

j_gene: TRBJ1-1
abundance: NA
v_gene: TRBV30
CDR3aa: AWSSGQPMNTEAF

j_gene: TRBJ1-1
abundance: NA
v_gene: TRBV10-2
CDR3aa: ASKQDRGRNEAF

j_gene: TRBJ1-3
abundance: NA
v_gene: TRBV4-1
CDR3aa: ASSQTGNSGNTIY

j_gene: TRBJ1-1
abundance: NA
v_gene: TRBV27
CDR3aa: ATLTRAGGKNTEAF

j_gene: TRBJ2-7
abundance: NA
v_gene: TRBV7-9
CDR3aa: ASTFGGGSSYEQY

j_gene: TRBJ2-5
abundance: NA
v_gene: TRBV3-1/TRBV3-2
CDR3aa: ASSRHPTQY

j_gene: TRBJ1-6
abundance: NA
v_gene: TRBV11-2
CDR3aa: ASSLDRGGSSYNSPLH

j_gene: TRBJ1-1
abundance: NA
v_gene: TRBV27
CDR3aa: ASRTGTGVTEAF

j_gene: TRBJ2-3
abundance: NA
v_gene: TRBV4-1
CDR3aa: ASSQGEQASSTDTQY

j_gene: TRBJ1-2
abundance: NA
v_gene: TRBV28
CDR3aa: ASSLPGGLKWEGYT

j_gene: TRBJ1-4
abundance: NA
v_gene: TRBV19
CDR3aa: ATRTPNEKLF

j_gene: TRBJ2-7
abundance: NA
v_gene: TRBV14
CDR3aa: ASSQYRGPYEQY

j_gene: TRBJ2-7
abundance: NA
v_gene: TRBV24-1
CDR3aa: ATSDTTGQRGGIGEQY

j_gene: TRBJ1-5
abundance: few
v_gene: TRBV10-2
CDR3aa: ASSEYGQEKSQPQH

j_gene: TRBJ2-2
abundance: once
v_gene: TRBV7-8
CDR3aa: ASSWGWRQGLAGELF

j_gene: TRBJ1-2
abundance: few
v_gene: TRBV6-6
CDR3aa: ASSPVGAGTNGYT

j_gene: TRBJ2-7
abundance: NA
v_gene: TRBV6-5
CDR3aa: ASRTPTGNYEQY

j_gene: TRBJ1-2
abundance: NA
v_gene: TRBV6-6
CDR3aa: ASSLRDRVFSHGYT

j_gene: TRBJ1-1
abundance: NA
v_gene: TRBV6-5
CDR3aa: ASSKDRLNTEAF

j_gene: TRBJ1-1
abundance: once
v_gene: TRBV11-2
CDR3aa: ASSLRGGPDMNTEAF

j_gene: TRBJ1-6
abundance: NA
v_gene: TRBV7-6
CDR3aa: ASSLRENSPLH

j_gene: TRBJ1-6
abundance: NA
v_gene: TRBV20-1
CDR3aa: SASGGSYNSPLH

j_gene: TRBJ1-3
abundance: NA
v_gene: TRBV5-1
CDR3aa: ASSPLAGTGRGGNRSGNTIY

j_gene: TRBJ2-7
abundance: NA
v_gene: TRBV7-8
CDR3aa: ASSPAGFSYEQY

j_gene: TRBJ2-7
abundance: NA
v_gene: TRBV6-5
CDR3aa: ASSLGQTNEQY

j_gene: TRBJ2-7
abundance: NA
v_gene: TRBV4-1
CDR3aa: ASSQGIRGLGEQY

j_gene: TRBJ2-7
abundance: NA
v_gene: TRBV6-4
CDR3aa: ASPPIAGIRQY

j_gene: TRBJ1-3
abundance: NA
v_gene: TRBV11-2
CDR3aa: ASSSLTGGAGH

j_gene: TRBJ2-7
abundance: NA
v_gene: TRBV5-5
CDR3aa: ASSLDQGPGVQY

j_gene: TRBJ1-4
abundance: NA
v_gene: TRBV3-1/TRBV3-2
CDR3aa: ASSQVSSALNEKLF

j_gene: TRBJ2-1
abundance: NA
v_gene: TRBV13
CDR3aa: ASSLGRSLPHNEQF

j_gene: TRBJ2-6
abundance: NA
v_gene: TRBV4-1
CDR3aa: ASSQTRGGANVLT

j_gene: TRBJ1-1
abundance: NA
v_gene: TRBV11-2
CDR3aa: ASSLDRLPGGRLEAF

j_gene: TRBJ1-6
abundance: NA
v_gene: TRBV6-5
CDR3aa: ASSSRGPNSPLH

j_gene: TRBJ1-2
abundance: NA
v_gene: TRBV4-1
CDR3aa: ASSQGLGGGVRMYYGYT

j_gene: TRBJ2-7
abundance: NA
v_gene: TRBV27
CDR3aa: ASSLSIGQGTGPYEQY

j_gene: TRBJ2-7
abundance: NA
v_gene: TRBV10-1
CDR3aa: ASSEDPSGREQY

j_gene: TRBJ2-6
abundance: NA
v_gene: TRBV19
CDR3aa: ASSMGDRGPPSGANVLT

j_gene: TRBJ1-5
abundance: NA
v_gene: TRBV12-3/TRBV12-4
CDR3aa: ASSSRVTPQH

j_gene: TRBJ2-7
abundance: NA
v_gene: TRBV19
CDR3aa: ASRGGDEQY

j_gene: TRBJ1-6
abundance: NA
v_gene: TRBV27
CDR3aa: ASSLSPGTNSPLH

j_gene: TRBJ1-3
abundance: NA
v_gene: TRBV5-6
CDR3aa: ASSREGNTIY

j_gene: TRBJ2-7
abundance: few
v_gene: TRBV5-4
CDR3aa: ASSLERGEQY

j_gene: TRBJ2-1
abundance: NA
v_gene: TRBV4-2
CDR3aa: ASSQEAGGASEQF

j_gene: TRBJ1-1
abundance: NA
v_gene: TRBV24-1
CDR3aa: ATSDLQEAF

j_gene: TRBJ1-5
abundance: NA
v_gene: TRBV12-3/TRBV12-4
CDR3aa: ATIRGQPQH

j_gene: TRBJ1-2
abundance: NA
v_gene: TRBV6-5
CDR3aa: ASSRPGQGNYGYT

j_gene: TRBJ1-1
abundance: once
v_gene: TRBV28
CDR3aa: ASSFLPTGNTEAF

j_gene: TRBJ2-3
abundance: NA
v_gene: TRBV11-2
CDR3aa: ASSSPRGKTDTQY

j_gene: TRBJ2-7
abundance: few
v_gene: TRBV10-3
CDR3aa: ATQVGSHEQY

j_gene: TRBJ1-5
abundance: NA
v_gene: TRBV7-9
CDR3aa: ASSLTGLNQPQH

j_gene: TRBJ2-7
abundance: NA
v_gene: TRBV12-3/TRBV12-4
CDR3aa: ASSAGLYEQY

j_gene: TRBJ1-2
abundance: NA
v_gene: TRBV3-1/TRBV3-2
CDR3aa: ASSQEGRRYGYT

j_gene: TRBJ1-2
abundance: NA
v_gene: TRBV5-6
CDR3aa: ASSFSESGDLYGYT

j_gene: TRBJ1-1
abundance: NA
v_gene: TRBV7-2
CDR3aa: ASSPPGPMNTEAF

j_gene: TRBJ2-5
abundance: NA
v_gene: TRBV11-2
CDR3aa: ASSSQRGGIRQQETQY